What follows describes a single TCR beta chain. Via MiXCR, TCRdb re-called the 5' RACE reads, giving one row per CDR3 protein. The table records approximately 66,000 distinct CDR3 sequences, 13% of them present only once. Germline V gene lookup returns CDR1 ENHRY and CDR2 SYGVKD. Trimming removed 7 bases from V and 3 bases from J, with 19 bases in between. The CDR3 contains 15 residues. The data belong to a study of early T cells in non-severe SARS-CoV-2 infection. This sequence was found in an adult who was a healthcare worker with PCR-confirmed SARS-CoV-2 infection or an uninfected control (not recorded which). This rearrangement joins TRBV10-3 to TRBJ2-7; possible D gene TRBD2, 5 bases. The sample was whole blood. The CDR3 DNA reads as TGTGCCATCACCGAGGGTTATTCAGTCAACTACGAGCAGTACTTC. This gives the protein CAITEGYSVNYEQYF.